This record looks at one T cell receptor beta chain sequence and its context. Its antigen is undetermined. Primers included in the PCR were 60 Vbeta and 13 Jbeta primers. This table comes from immunoSEQ multiplex PCR, and its TCRdb copy is limited to in-frame clones, with some not included. This table has 100,000 or so clones, about 79% appearing once. The sample comes from a study of cytomegalovirus exposure and HLA in healthy donors. Findings and caveats of the study: Altogether, some 170 TCR beta chains were recorded as cytomegalovirus-associated.

The specimen sequenced was PBMCs. This clonotype originated in a female donor in good health and CMV-seropositive.

The CDR3 nucleotides are TGTGCCAGCAGGGCGGGAGACACCATATATTTT. Translation gives CASRAGDTIYF. The J gene is TRBJ1-3, the V gene TRBV18; D gene unclear. Germline CDR1 is KGHSH and CDR2 is LQKENI. Trimming removed 8 bases from V and 8 bases from J, with 10 bases in between. The CDR3 has 11 residues. The full variable domain, in which reference TRBV18 and TRBJ1-3 provide the parts outside the CDR3, is NAGVMQNPRHLVRRRGQEARLRCSPMKGHSHVYWYRQLPEEGLKFMVYLQKENIIDESGMPKERFSAEFPKEGPSILRIQQVVRGDSAAYFCASRAGDTIYFGEGSWLTVV.